This T cell receptor (beta chain) was identified in a study of tumor T cells in aggressive B-cell lymphoma. Libraries were prepared by immunoSEQ multiplex PCR; TCRdb keeps only in-frame clonotypes and omits some of them. Of approximately 2,000 clones in the sample, 86% were seen once. Trimming cost V 6 bases and J 4 bases; bases outside gene matches: 11. Germline CDR1 and CDR2: SEHNR and FQNEAQ (reference sequence). The CDR3 is made up of 15 amino acids. Input material: tumor tissue. The chain recombines TRBV7-9 with TRBJ1-2; 7 bases line up with TRBD1. This sequence originates from an adult with diffuse large B cell lymphoma. CDR3 loop: CASSTGTEASYGYTF. The CDR3 nucleotides read TGTGCCAGCAGTACCGGGACAGAGGCGAGCTATGGCTACACCTTC.